One sample yielded the 9 T cell receptor beta chains listed below, sequenced in a study of neurological immune-mediated disorders (dated by TCRdb to between 2017 and 2020). The library was generated by 5' RACE. The sequencer was an Illumina HiSeq 2500. The public reads were reanalyzed by TCRdb: fastp trimming at Q25, MiXCR alignment, in-frame beta chains only. Each record represents a unique CDR3 protein, reported with the most common genes and DNA among its rows. This sample is represented by tens of thousands of distinct CDR3 sequences; approximately 5% of them were singletons. The top ten hold roughly 2% of the sample. Sequencing was performed on CD4+ T cells from blood. These receptors were collected from a woman in her forties or fifties in good health.

This clonotype has ten or more counts. J is TRBJ1-4 and V is TRBV18; D possibly corresponds to TRBD1 (6 bases). The CDR3 length is 15 residues. Germline values: CDR1 KGHSH, CDR2 LQKENI. The ends were cut back, 3 bases at V and 5 bases at J, with 13 bases in the middle. The CDR3 is CASSPPGHLNEKLFF. DNA of the CDR3: TGTGCCAGCTCACCCCCGGGACACTTGAATGAAAAACTGTTTTTT.

This clonotype was observed at least ten times. CDR3 sequence: CASSSGQGNTGELFF. DNA for the CDR3: TGCGCCAGCAGCAGCGGACAGGGGAACACCGGGGAGCTGTTTTTT. The chain has TRBV5-1 and TRBJ2-2, with TRBD1 identical over 8 bases. The CDR3 runs 15 residues. Per germline, CDR1 SGHRS and CDR2 YFSETQ. After removal of 4 bases from V and 1 base from J, the junction contained 3 bases not matched to a gene.

By share, this clonotype ranks as medium-sized. The V call is TRBV7-8, the J call TRBJ1-5; the D gene is possibly TRBD1 (5 bases). This CDR3 is 14 amino acids long. The V gene's germline CDR1 is SGHVS and CDR2 FQNEAQ. V gave up 5 bases and J gave up 7 bases, with 15 bases separating them. The CDR3 region has the DNA TGTGCCAGCAGCCTCGGCCAGGGTGGGCAGCCCCAGCATTTT. Protein sequence: CASSLGQGGQPQHF.

This clonotype was recorded many times. The rearrangement links TRBV20-1 to TRBJ1-1; D call uncertain. The length of the CDR3 is 15 residues. The germline V and J ends were trimmed by 1 base and 10 bases, with 22 bases remaining between them. Germline assignment: CDR1 DFQATT and CDR2 SNEGSKA (reference sequence). In DNA form, the CDR3 reads TGCAGTGCTAGAGTCCTGTCTCCGCCGAACCTAGGAGCTTTCTTT. This translates into CSARVLSPPNLGAFF.

This clonotype was counted ten times or more. The chain couples TRBV20-1 to TRBJ1-1; D not certain. Trimming left V 5 bases short and J 1 base short, with 8 bases between. This CDR3 region has 12 residues. The germline V gene encodes CDR1 DFQATT and CDR2 SNEGSKA (reference sequence). The CDR3: CSAPRPNTEAFF. The CDR3, as DNA: TGCAGTGCTCCCCGGCCGAACACTGAAGCTTTCTTT.

In this sample, this clonotype turned up many times. The rearrangement uses TRBV19 and TRBJ2-6; 7 bases agree with TRBD1. The junction had 11 bases not matched to a gene; V was cut back by 9 bases and J by 0 bases. CDR1 and CDR2 (germline): LNHDA, SQIVND (reference sequence). There are 17 residues in the CDR3. CDR3 bases: TGTGCCAGAACACTCGGGACAGTCGGCTCTGGGGCCAACGTCCTGACTTTC. Translation: CARTLGTVGSGANVLTF.

This clonotype appeared once. This sequence joins TRBV9 and TRBJ1-5; 7 bases match TRBD1. In germline, CDR1 is SGDLS, CDR2 YYNGEE. V shed 0 bases, J shed 7 bases, and the junction held 1 base outside the gene matches. The CDR3 totals 13 residues. The CDR3 sequence: CASSVEGAQPQHF. The CDR3 nucleotides are TGTGCCAGCAGCGTAGAGGGGGCCCAGCCCCAGCATTTT.

This clonotype was picked up many times. V usage is TRBV28 and J usage is TRBJ1-5; no firm D call. The germline V gene encodes CDR1 MDHEN and CDR2 SYDVKM. The V gene lost 3 bases and the J gene lost 4 bases, with 13 bases spanning the gap. This CDR3 has 15 residues. CDR3 nucleotide sequence: TGTGCCAGCAGTTTTTCGGGGTTAGAGAATCAGCCCCAGCATTTT. Amino acid sequence: CASSFSGLENQPQHF.

The chain is built from TRBV28 and TRBJ1-1, with 7 bases aligning to TRBD1. V was pared by 4 bases and J by 0 bases, with 5 bases of the junction left unmatched. The CDR3 has 15 amino acids. Germline assignment: CDR1 MDHEN and CDR2 SYDVKM. CDR3 coding DNA: TGTGCCAGCAGTTCACCGACAGGGCTGAACACTGAAGCTTTCTTT. Protein product: CASSSPTGLNTEAFF.